This T cell receptor (beta chain) was found in a study of T cell repertoires in cytomegalovirus infection. The wider study: Peptides in the study included HLA-C-restricted and HLA-B-restricted CMV epitopes.

General study findings and limits: Dominating the ex vivo response were TCR beta clonotypes that were CMV-specific and HLA-C-restricted.

This clonotype was detected only a few times. The antigen is unknown. V gave up 0 bases and J gave up 5 bases; unmatched junction bases: 4. The CDR3 is made up of 16 amino acids. From germline, CDR1 is LGHNA and CDR2 YSLEER. Using its own MiXCR run on the reads, TCRdb lists one record per CDR3 protein. The sample carries 400,000 to 600,000 distinct CDR3 sequences, 40% to 50% recorded once. Sequenced material: cultured PBMCs, taken from culture after CMV antigen stimulation. The TCR originated in a human donor in good health (CMV status not recorded). Some clones in this sample may be carry-over from other donors' samples. The chain links TRBV4-3 to TRBJ2-1, with 10 bases fitting TRBD2. CDR3 sequence: CASSQDGLAENNEQFF. The CDR3 nucleotides read TGCGCCAGCAGCCAAGATGGACTAGCGGAAAACAATGAGCAGTTCTTC.